Listed here are 13 T cell receptor beta chains from one sample, sequenced in a study of T cells expressing NK-cell markers (dated by TCRdb to about 2020). The protocol used for the library was 5' RACE. TCRdb lists the instrument as Illumina HiSeq 2000. TCRdb reprocessed the reads, and each CDR3 protein sequence is entered once, without DNA. The sample's own table lists about 150,000 distinct CDR3 sequences. The ten top clones hold around 37% of the sample. The sample taken for sequencing was blood T cells: a sorted CD56 or NKG2C T cell subset, CD4+ or CD8+ T cells, or bulk PBMC T cells (not recorded which). These receptors originate from a woman aged 45-60 years in good health. Donor details come from another sample of the same person, matched by shared clones.

This sequence joins TRBV29-1 and TRBJ2-7; TCRdb returns TRBD2, unconfirmable since there is no DNA. Germline lookup yields CDR1 SQVTM and CDR2 ANQGSEA. This CDR3 has 14 amino acids. This chain's CDR3 is CSVVGRERTYEQYF.

The rearrangement uses TRBV6-6 and TRBJ1-1; checking the TCRdb D call of TRBD1 is not possible without DNA. CDR3 length equals 16 residues. Germline CDR1 is MNHNY and CDR2 is SVGAGI (reference sequence). The CDR3 loop reads CASIRPSDRGNTEAFF.

The CDR3 protein is CASGWVSYEQYF. The V call is TRBV12-3 or TRBV12-4, the J call TRBJ2-7. The CDR3 runs to 12 residues.

The chain recombines TRBV30 with TRBJ2-1; TCRdb calls TRBD1, which cannot be checked without DNA. In germline, CDR1 is GTSNPN, CDR2 SVGIG (reference sequence). This CDR3 is built from 15 residues. The chain's CDR3 is CAWSVGTGGADEQFF.

The rearrangement links TRBV19 to TRBJ2-7; checking the TCRdb D call of TRBD1 is not possible without DNA. The CDR3 sequence is 17 residues long. CDR1 LNHDA and CDR2 SQIVND come from the germline V gene (reference sequence). The CDR3 loop is CASSILPGTESSYEQYF.

This sequence joins TRBV5-1 and TRBJ1-2; the D call from TCRdb, TRBD1, cannot be confirmed without DNA. The CDR3 contains 13 residues. Germline-derived CDR1 and CDR2 are SGHRS and YFSETQ. The CDR3 loop reads CASQGEDPYGYTF.

The chain combines TRBV4-1 with TRBJ2-7; there is no DNA to check the TCRdb D call of TRBD2. The germline gives CDR1 MGHRA, CDR2 YSYEKL. This CDR3 contains 15 residues. This CDR3 reads CASSQDRGLSYEQYF.

The chain couples TRBV6-5 to TRBJ2-1. CDR1 is MNHEY, CDR2 SVGAGI, per germline. The CDR3 consists of 13 residues. CDR3 region: CASSYSRSNEQFF.

The rearrangement joins TRBV28 to TRBJ2-3; TCRdb returns TRBD2, unconfirmable since there is no DNA. The CDR3 is made up of 16 amino acids. From germline, CDR1 is MDHEN and CDR2 SYDVKM. The CDR3 reads CASSLSQGEWTDTQYF.

V usage is TRBV5-1 and J usage is TRBJ2-2; checking the TCRdb D call of TRBD1 is not possible without DNA. The CDR3 is 16 amino acids. Germline CDR1 reads SGHRS; CDR2 reads YFSETQ. CDR3 region: CASSLADRGPAGELFF.

V gene TRBV12-3 or TRBV12-4 combines with J gene TRBJ1-5. The CDR3 has 12 residues. This CDR3 reads CASSSLGEPQHF.

The gene calls are TRBV27 and TRBJ2-3; TCRdb picks TRBD1, but there is no DNA to check that call. This CDR3 spans 15 amino acids. The germline V gene encodes CDR1 MNHEY and CDR2 SMNVEV (reference sequence). This CDR3 reads CASSVRSGTKDTQYF.

The genes are TRBV4-1 and TRBJ1-1. The CDR3 is made up of 13 amino acids. Germline CDR1 MGHRA, CDR2 YSYEKL. The CDR3: CASSPGDGYEAFF.